The text below deals with one T cell receptor beta chain. Its target is not known. This entry comes from a study of brain T cells in children with intractable seizures. Notes on the study in general: HCMV serostatus was not known, and viral specificity came from CDR3 similarity only. Pre- and post-surgery blood differed in depth, so pre-surgery absences may be undersampling.

The assay was immunoSEQ multiplex PCR, and TCRdb's table has in-frame clones only and misses some. The repertoire holds tens of thousands of clones, around 90% seen once, with 24% in the top ten. Germline CDR1 SGHNT, CDR2 YYREEE (reference sequence). The J segment lost 2 bases and the V segment lost 3 bases, leaving 3 bases of the junction unmatched. CDR3 length: 14 amino acids. Surgery cases with the highest brain T cell transcript signatures were chosen for sequencing. This rearrangement joins TRBV5-4 to TRBJ2-7; TRBD1 matches at 9 bases. This receptor was taken from a girl aged 2 to 9 with Rasmussen encephalitis and intractable seizures. The sequenced sample was peripheral blood, obtained at surgery. Here the CDR3 DNA reads TGTGCCAGCAGCTACGGGACAGGGACCTACGAGCAGTACTTC. It yields the protein CASSYGTGTYEQYF. The entire variable domain, with the rest obtained from reference TRBV5-4 and TRBJ2-7, is as follows: ETGVTQSPTHLIKTRGQQVTLRCSSQSGHNTVSWYQQALGQGPQFIFQYYREEENGRGNFPPRFSGLQFPNYSSELNVNALELDDSALYLCASSYGTGTYEQYFGPGTRLTVT.